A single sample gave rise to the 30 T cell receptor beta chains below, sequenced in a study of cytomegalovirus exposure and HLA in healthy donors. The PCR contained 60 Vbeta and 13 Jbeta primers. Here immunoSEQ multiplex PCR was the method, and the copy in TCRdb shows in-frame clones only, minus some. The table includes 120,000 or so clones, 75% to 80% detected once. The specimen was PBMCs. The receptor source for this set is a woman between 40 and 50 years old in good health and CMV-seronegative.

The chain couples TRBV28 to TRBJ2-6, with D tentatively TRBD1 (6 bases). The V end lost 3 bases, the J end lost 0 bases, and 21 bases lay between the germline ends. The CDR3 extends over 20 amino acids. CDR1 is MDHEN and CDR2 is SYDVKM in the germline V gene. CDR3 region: CASSLRGWELVGSGANVLTF. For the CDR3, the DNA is TGTGCCAGCAGTTTGAGGGGGTGGGAGTTGGTCGGCTCTGGGGCCAACGTCCTGACTTTC.

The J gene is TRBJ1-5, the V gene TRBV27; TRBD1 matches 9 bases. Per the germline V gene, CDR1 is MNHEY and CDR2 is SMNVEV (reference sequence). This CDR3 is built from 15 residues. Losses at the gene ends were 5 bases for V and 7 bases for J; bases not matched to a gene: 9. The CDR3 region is CASSMAGQGVQPQHF. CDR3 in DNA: TGTGCCAGCAGTATGGCGGGACAGGGAGTACAGCCCCAGCATTTT.

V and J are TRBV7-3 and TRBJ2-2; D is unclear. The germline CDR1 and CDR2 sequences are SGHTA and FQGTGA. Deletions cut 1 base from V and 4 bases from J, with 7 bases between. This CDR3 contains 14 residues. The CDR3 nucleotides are TGTGCCAGCAGCTTAATGCGGAGCACCGGGGAGCTGTTTTTT. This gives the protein CASSLMRSTGELFF.

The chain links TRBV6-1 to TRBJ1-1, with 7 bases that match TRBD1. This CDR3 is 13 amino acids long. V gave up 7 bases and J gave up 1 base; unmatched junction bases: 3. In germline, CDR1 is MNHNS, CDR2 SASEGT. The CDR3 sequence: CASTRTGNTEAFF. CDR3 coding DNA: TGTGCCAGCACTCGGACAGGGAACACTGAAGCTTTCTTT.

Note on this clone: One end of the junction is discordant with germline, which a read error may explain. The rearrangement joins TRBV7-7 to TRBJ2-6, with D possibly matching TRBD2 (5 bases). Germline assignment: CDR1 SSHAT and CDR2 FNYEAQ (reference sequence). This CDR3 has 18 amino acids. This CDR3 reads CASSLARARSSGANVLTF. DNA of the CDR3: TGTGCTAGCAGCTTAGCGAGGGCCCGGAGCTCTGGGGCCAACGTCCTGACTTTC. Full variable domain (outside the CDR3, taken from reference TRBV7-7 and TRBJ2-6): GAGVSQSPRYKVTKRGQDVTLRCDPISSHATLYWYQQALGQGPEFLTYFNYEAQPDKSGLPSDRFSAERPEGSISTLTIQRTEQRDSAMYRCASSLARARSSGANVLTFGAGSRLTVL.

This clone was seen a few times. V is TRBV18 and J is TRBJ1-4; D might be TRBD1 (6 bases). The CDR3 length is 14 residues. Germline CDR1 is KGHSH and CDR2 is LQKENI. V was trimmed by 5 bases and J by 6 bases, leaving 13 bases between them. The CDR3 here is CASSYNGGHEKLFF. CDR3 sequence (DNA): TGTGCCAGCTCATATAATGGGGGCCATGAAAAACTGTTTTTT. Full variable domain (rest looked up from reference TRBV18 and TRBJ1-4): NAGVMQNPRHLVRRRGQEARLRCSPMKGHSHVYWYRQLPEEGLKFMVYLQKENIIDESGMPKERFSAEFPKEGPSILRIQQVVRGDSAAYFCASSYNGGHEKLFFGSGTQLSVL.

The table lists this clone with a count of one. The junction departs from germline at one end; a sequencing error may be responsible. The CDR3 reads CASSRLPNSGANGLTF. In DNA form, the CDR3 reads TGTGCCAGCAGCCGATTACCGAACTCTGGGGCCAACGGCCTGACTTTC. V gene TRBV5-4 combines with J gene TRBJ2-6; D is possibly TRBD1 (5 bases). Germline-derived CDR1 and CDR2 are SGHNT and YYREEE (reference sequence). The CDR3 extends over 16 amino acids. Full variable domain (rest looked up from reference TRBV5-4 and TRBJ2-6): ETGVTQSPTHLIKTRGQQVTLRCSSQSGHNTVSWYQQALGQGPQFIFQYYREEENGRGNFPPRFSGLQFPNYSSELNVNALELDDSALYLCASSRLPNSGANGLTFGAGSRLTVL.

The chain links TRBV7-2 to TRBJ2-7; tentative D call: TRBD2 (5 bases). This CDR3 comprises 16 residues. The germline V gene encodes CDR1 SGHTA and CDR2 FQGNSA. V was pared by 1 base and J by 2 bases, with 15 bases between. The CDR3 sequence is CASSLEVRGSPYEQYF. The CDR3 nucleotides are TGTGCCAGCAGCTTAGAAGTAAGAGGGAGTCCCTACGAGCAGTACTTC.

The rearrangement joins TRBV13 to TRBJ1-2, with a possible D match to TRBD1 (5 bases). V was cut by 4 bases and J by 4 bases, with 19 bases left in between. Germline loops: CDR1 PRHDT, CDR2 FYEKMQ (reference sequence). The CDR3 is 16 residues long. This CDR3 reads CASSSLTRRGGYGYTF. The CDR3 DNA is TGTGCCAGCAGCTCCCTGACCCGGCGGGGCGGCTATGGCTACACCTTC.

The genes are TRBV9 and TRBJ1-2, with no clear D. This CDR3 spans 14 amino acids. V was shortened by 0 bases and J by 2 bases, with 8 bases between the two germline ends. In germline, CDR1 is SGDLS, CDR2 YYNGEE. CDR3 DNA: TGTGCCAGCAGCGTAGCTACGTCGAACTATGGCTACACCTTC. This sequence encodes CASSVATSNYGYTF.

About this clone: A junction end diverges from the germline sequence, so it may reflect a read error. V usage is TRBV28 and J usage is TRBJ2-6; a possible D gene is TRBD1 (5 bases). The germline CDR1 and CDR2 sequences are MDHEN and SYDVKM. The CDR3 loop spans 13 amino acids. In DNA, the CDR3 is TGTGCCAGCAGTTTATATGGGGCCAACGGCCTGACTTTC. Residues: CASSLYGANGLTF. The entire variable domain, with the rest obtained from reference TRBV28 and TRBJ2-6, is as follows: DVKVTQSSRYLVKRTGEKVFLECVQDMDHENMFWYRQDPGLGLRLIYFSYDVKMKEKGDIPEGYSVSREKKERFSLILESASTNQTSMYLCASSLYGANGLTFGAGSRLTVL.

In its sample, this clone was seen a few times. CDR3 in DNA: TGTGCCAGTAGTATCTGGCAGGGTGATAATTCACCCCTCCACTTT. Amino acids: CASSIWQGDNSPLHF. This chain uses TRBV19 with TRBJ1-6, with D maybe TRBD1 (5 bases). V was trimmed by 3 bases and J by 5 bases, leaving 11 bases between them. Germline CDR1 reads LNHDA; CDR2 reads SQIVND (reference sequence). CDR3 length equals 15 residues.

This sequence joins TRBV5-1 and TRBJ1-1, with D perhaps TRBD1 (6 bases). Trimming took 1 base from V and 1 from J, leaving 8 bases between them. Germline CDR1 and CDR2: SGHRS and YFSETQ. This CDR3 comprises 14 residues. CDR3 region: CASSLQGRNTEAFF. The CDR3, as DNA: TGCGCCAGCAGCTTGCAGGGGAGGAACACTGAAGCTTTCTTT. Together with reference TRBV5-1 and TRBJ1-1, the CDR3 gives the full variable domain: KAGVTQTPRYLIKTRGQQVTLSCSPISGHRSVSWYQQTPGQGLQFLFEYFSETQRNKGNFPGRFSGRQFSNSRSEMNVSTLELGDSALYLCASSLQGRNTEAFFGQGTRLTVV.

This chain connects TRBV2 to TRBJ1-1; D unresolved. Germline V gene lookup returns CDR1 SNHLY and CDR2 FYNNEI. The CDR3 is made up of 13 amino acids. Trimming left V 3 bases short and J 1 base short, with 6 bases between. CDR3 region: CASSDEGNTEAFF. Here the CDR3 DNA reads TGTGCCAGCAGTGATGAGGGGAACACTGAAGCTTTCTTT.

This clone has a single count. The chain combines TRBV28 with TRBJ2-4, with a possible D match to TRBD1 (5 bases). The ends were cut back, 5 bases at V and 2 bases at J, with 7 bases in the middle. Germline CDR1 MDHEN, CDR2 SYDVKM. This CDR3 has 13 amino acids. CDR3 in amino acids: CASSQGSKNIQYF. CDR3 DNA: TGTGCCAGCAGTCAGGGCTCCAAAAACATTCAGTACTTC.

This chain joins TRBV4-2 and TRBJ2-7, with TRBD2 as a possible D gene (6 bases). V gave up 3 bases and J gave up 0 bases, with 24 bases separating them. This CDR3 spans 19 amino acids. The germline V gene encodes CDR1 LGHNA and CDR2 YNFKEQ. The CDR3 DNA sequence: TGTGCCAGCAGCCATAGGGATTCCGGGACTCTAGGAGACTCCTACGAGCAGTACTTC. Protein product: CASSHRDSGTLGDSYEQYF.

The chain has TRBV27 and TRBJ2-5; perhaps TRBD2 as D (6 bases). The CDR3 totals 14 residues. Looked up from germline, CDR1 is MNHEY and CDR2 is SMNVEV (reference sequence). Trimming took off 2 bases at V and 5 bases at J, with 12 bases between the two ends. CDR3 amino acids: CASSLRVGGETQYF. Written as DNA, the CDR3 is TGTGCCAGCAGTTTAAGGGTTGGGGGGGAGACCCAGTACTTC.

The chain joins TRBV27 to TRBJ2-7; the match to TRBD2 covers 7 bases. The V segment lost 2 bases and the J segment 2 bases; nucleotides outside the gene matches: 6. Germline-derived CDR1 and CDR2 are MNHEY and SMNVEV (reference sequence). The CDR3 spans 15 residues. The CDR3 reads CASSLGLEGTYEQYF. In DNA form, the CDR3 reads TGTGCCAGCAGTTTAGGACTAGAAGGTACCTACGAGCAGTACTTC.

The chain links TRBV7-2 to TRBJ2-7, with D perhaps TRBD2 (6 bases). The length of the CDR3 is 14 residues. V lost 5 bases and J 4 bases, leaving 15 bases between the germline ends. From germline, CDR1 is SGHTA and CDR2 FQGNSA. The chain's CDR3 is CASSLQGTLYEQYF. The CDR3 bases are TGTGCCAGCAGCCTGCAAGGGACTCTTTACGAGCAGTACTTC.

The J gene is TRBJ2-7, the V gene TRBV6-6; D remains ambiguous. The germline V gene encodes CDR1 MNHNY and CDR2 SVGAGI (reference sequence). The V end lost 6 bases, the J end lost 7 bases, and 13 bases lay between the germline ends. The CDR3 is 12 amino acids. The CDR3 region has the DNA TGTGCCAGCAGCTCTAGTAGTGGGGAGCAGTACTTC. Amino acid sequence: CASSSSSGEQYF.

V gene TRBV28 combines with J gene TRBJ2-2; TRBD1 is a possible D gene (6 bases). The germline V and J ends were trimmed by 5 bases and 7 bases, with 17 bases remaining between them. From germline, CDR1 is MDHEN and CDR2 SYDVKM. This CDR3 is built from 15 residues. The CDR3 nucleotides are TGTGCCAGCAGTATGACCCCGGGACACCACGGGGAGCTGTTTTTT. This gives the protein CASSMTPGHHGELFF.

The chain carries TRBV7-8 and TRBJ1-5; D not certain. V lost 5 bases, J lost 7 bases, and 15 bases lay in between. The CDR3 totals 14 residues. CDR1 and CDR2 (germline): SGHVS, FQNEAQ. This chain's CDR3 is CASSPDSTSQPQHF. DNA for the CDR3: TGTGCCAGCAGCCCGGACTCAACTAGCCAGCCCCAGCATTTT.

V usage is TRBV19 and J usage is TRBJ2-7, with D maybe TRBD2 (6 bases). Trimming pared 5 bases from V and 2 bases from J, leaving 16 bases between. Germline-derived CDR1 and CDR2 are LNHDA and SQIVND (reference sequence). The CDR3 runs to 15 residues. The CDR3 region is CASSAVGGGTYEQYF. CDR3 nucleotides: TGTGCCAGTAGTGCTGTAGGTGGGGGGACCTACGAGCAGTACTTC.

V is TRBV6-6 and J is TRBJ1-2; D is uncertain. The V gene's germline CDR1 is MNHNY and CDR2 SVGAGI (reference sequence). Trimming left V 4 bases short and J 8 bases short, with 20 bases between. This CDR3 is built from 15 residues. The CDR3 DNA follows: TGTGCCAGCAGTTCCCAAAACACCTTCATTCGAGGCTACACCTTC. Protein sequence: CASSSQNTFIRGYTF.

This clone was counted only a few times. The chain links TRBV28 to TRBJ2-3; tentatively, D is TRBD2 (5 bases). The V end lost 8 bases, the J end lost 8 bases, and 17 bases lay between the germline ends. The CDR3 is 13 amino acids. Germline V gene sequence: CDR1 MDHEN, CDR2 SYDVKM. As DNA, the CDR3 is TGTGCCAGCCTTACCCTAAACGCGGGTACGCAGTATTTT. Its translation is CASLTLNAGTQYF.

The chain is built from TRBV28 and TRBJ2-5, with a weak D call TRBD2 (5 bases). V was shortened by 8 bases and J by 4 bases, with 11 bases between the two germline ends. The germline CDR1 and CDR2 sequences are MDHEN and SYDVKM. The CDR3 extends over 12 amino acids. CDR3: CASRTPSETQYF. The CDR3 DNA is TGTGCCAGCCGGACTCCATCAGAGACCCAGTACTTC.

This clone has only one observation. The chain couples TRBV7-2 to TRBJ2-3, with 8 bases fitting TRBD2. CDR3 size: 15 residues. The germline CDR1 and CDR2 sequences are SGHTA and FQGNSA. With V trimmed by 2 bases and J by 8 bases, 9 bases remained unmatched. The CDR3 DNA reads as TGTGCCAGCAGCTTACGCCCAGCGGGAGAGGGTACGCAGTATTTT. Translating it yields CASSLRPAGEGTQYF.

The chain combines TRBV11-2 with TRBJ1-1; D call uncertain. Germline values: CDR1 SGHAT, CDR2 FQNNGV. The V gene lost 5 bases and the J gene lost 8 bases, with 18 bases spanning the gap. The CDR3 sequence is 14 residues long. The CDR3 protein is CASSSHTRPREAFF. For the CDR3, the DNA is TGTGCCAGCAGCAGTCACACCCGTCCTAGGGAAGCTTTCTTT.

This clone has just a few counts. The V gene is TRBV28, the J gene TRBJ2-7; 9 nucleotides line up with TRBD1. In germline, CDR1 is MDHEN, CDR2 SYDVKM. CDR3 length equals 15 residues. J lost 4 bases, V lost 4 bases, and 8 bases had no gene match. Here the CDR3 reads CASSSPGQGGYEQYF. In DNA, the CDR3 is TGTGCCAGCAGTTCCCCGGGACAGGGTGGGTACGAGCAGTACTTC.

CDR3 DNA sequence: TGCGCCAGCAGCAGCCGGCGGGGGGACTATGGCTACACCTTC. Translating it yields CASSSRRGDYGYTF. V and J are TRBV5-1 and TRBJ1-2, with D possibly matching TRBD1 (5 bases). This CDR3 comprises 14 residues. The germline V gene has CDR1 SGHRS and CDR2 YFSETQ. Trimming cost V 4 bases and J 3 bases, with 13 bases left between them. Complete variable domain (other parts from reference TRBV5-1 and TRBJ1-2): KAGVTQTPRYLIKTRGQQVTLSCSPISGHRSVSWYQQTPGQGLQFLFEYFSETQRNKGNFPGRFSGRQFSNSRSEMNVSTLELGDSALYLCASSSRRGDYGYTFGSGTRLTVV.